This T cell receptor (beta chain) was documented in a study of control samples from healthy donors and cancer patients. The J segment lost 2 bases and the V segment lost 2 bases, leaving 0 bases of the junction unmatched. The length of the CDR3 is 14 residues. Germline V lookup: CDR1 MNHEY, CDR2 SVGAGI. This clone showed up just once. The method was immunoSEQ multiplex PCR; TCRdb's version includes in-frame clones alone and lacks a portion of them. Of 70,000 to 95,000 clones in the sample, approximately 93% were seen once. The sample was PBMCs. The genes are TRBV6-5 and TRBJ1-2; 9 nucleotides agree with TRBD1. The receptor was isolated from a woman in her 40s with lung cancer. CDR3 protein: CASSYGQGNYGYTF. CDR3 DNA sequence: TGTGCCAGCAGTTACGGACAGGGGAACTATGGCTACACCTTC.